The clone carrying this T cell receptor beta chain showed up just once. V lost 6 bases to trimming and J lost 2 bases, with 10 bases between them. This CDR3 spans 13 amino acids. The V gene's germline CDR1 is MRHNA and CDR2 SNTAGT. Participants were aged about 18 to 89 years, lived in about 26 US areas, and enrolled virtually. This sample was included in a study of blood T cell repertoires in COVID-19. Study-wide background: COVID-19 samples, acute and convalescent, were from the United States, Italy and Spain.

Per the study methods: Amplified reference gene primers provided the basis for estimating nucleated cell counts. The protocol was immunoSEQ multiplex PCR, while the TCRdb copy is restricted to in-frame clones and leaves out a portion. Clone size and V and J calls were adopted from that table, with D and trimming inferred from the DNA. The sample yields some 190,000 clones, around 80% seen once. This receptor was taken from a man aged 60 to 69 who had been exposed to COVID-19. The rearrangement links TRBV6-4 to TRBJ1-2; D is ambiguous. Input material: PBMCs or T cells enriched from blood (not recorded which). The CDR3 bases are TGTGCCAGCAGCCGGGAGCAAAACTATGGCTACACCTTC. Translated: CASSREQNYGYTF.